This is a list of T cell receptor beta chains from one sample in a study of blood T cell repertoires in COVID-19. The assay was immunoSEQ multiplex PCR, and TCRdb's table has in-frame clones only and misses some. The sample includes about 480,000 clones, roughly 88% of them seen just once. The specimen was PBMCs or T cells enriched from blood (not recorded which). These receptors were taken from a woman between 35 and 50 years old who had recovered from COVID-19. The CDR3 runs from the conserved cysteine through the conserved F or W. D genes are given only for firm matches. Size tells how often a clone was seen (once, few, many) or the class of an expanded clone, and some rows leave it out.

D gene	V gene	J gene	clone size	CDR3 DNA	CDR3 protein
.	TRBV19	TRBJ1-1	.	TGTGCCAGTAGTATACGCCACGGGGGGAACACTGAAGCTTTCTTT	CASSIRHGGNTEAFF
.	TRBV5-4	TRBJ1-2	.	TGTGCCAGCAGCATTCGAGTCGGGGAGGATGGCTACACCTTC	CASSIRVGEDGYTF
TRBD1	TRBV24-1	TRBJ2-2	.	TGTGCCGCGACGGACAGGGCCACCGGGGAGCTGTTTTTT	CAATDRATGELFF
TRBD2	TRBV14	TRBJ2-2	.	TGTGCCAGCAGCCATATGACGACTAGCGGGAGGGCGAGCACCGGGGAGCTGTTTTTT	CASSHMTTSGRASTGELFF
.	TRBV4-3	TRBJ2-1	.	TGCGCCAGCAGCCAAGATGTTGCCGGGGGCGGGAGCGATCGGGGTGAGCAGTTCTTC	CASSQDVAGGGSDRGEQFF
.	TRBV10-2	TRBJ2-4	once	TGCGCCAGCAGAGGGCCAGCCGGGGGCATTCAGTACTTC	CASRGPAGGIQYF
TRBD1	TRBV6-5	TRBJ1-1	.	TGTGCCAGCAGGCTCAGGGGGCTGACTGAAGCTTTCTTT	CASRLRGLTEAFF
TRBD1	TRBV6-5	TRBJ2-7	.	TGTGCCAGCAGTTACGGGACAGGGGGCTTGACCTACGAGCAGTACTTC	CASSYGTGGLTYEQYF
TRBD1	TRBV7-2	TRBJ1-2	.	TGTGCCAGCAGCTCCTGGGACAGGGGCTTCTATGGCTACACCTTC	CASSSWDRGFYGYTF
TRBD1	TRBV27	TRBJ1-2	few	TGTGCCAGCAGAAGAACAGGGGCGACACTAGCTAACTATGGCTACACCTTC	CASRRTGATLANYGYTF
TRBD2	TRBV10-3	TRBJ2-1	.	TGTGCCATCAGTGAGCCGCTAGCGGGAGTAATCAATGAGCAGTTCTTC	CAISEPLAGVINEQFF
.	TRBV5-6	TRBJ2-7	.	TGTGCCAGCAGCTTGGGGACTTCCCCCTACGAGCAGTACTTC	CASSLGTSPYEQYF
TRBD1	TRBV7-8	TRBJ1-1	.	TGTGCCAGCAGACAGGGGGCCACTGAAGCTTTCTTT	CASRQGATEAFF
.	TRBV18	TRBJ1-1	once	TGTGCCAGCTCAAGTGAAAGAGGTACTGAAGCTTTCTTT	CASSSERGTEAFF
TRBD1	TRBV7-2	TRBJ1-6	.	TGTGCCAGCAGCCTTGACAGGGGTGGTTCACCCCTCCACTTT	CASSLDRGGSPLHF
.	TRBV19	TRBJ1-4	.	TGTGCCAGTACACTCTCCGGGGGAGGCGGTGAAAAACTGTTTTTT	CASTLSGGGGEKLFF
.	TRBV6-1	TRBJ1-5	.	TGTGCCAGCAGTGCCCCGGGAGGAGGTGGCAATCAGCCCCAGCATTTT	CASSAPGGGGNQPQHF
TRBD1	TRBV5-1	TRBJ1-2	.	TGCGCCAGCAGCTCGGGACAGTTTGATGGCTACACCTTC	CASSSGQFDGYTF
TRBD2	TRBV9	TRBJ2-7	.	TGTGCCAGCAGCGTAAGCGGGAGTGGCTACGAGCAGTACTTC	CASSVSGSGYEQYF
TRBD1	TRBV11-3	TRBJ1-3	.	TGTGCCAGCAGCTCCCCGGCAGGGGGCTCTGGAAACACCATATATTTT	CASSSPAGGSGNTIYF
TRBD1	TRBV7-6	TRBJ1-2	.	TGTGCCAGCAGCTTATCTAGGGGGCCTGTCTATGGCTACACCTTC	CASSLSRGPVYGYTF
.	TRBV7-9	TRBJ2-1	.	TGTGCCAGCAGCCGCTATCGGACTCTCCGCAATGAGCAGTTCTTC	CASSRYRTLRNEQFF
.	TRBV27	TRBJ1-5	.	TGTGCCAGCAGTCGGGACAAAGGGTCTTATAGCAATCAGCCCCAGCATTTT	CASSRDKGSYSNQPQHF
.	TRBV2	TRBJ2-7	.	TGTGCCAGCAGTGATGGTAGAGGGAGTTACGAGCAGTACTTC	CASSDGRGSYEQYF
.	TRBV5-6	TRBJ1-1	.	TGTGCCAGCAGCTTGGCCAACGGCGGCTTGGCGAAGAACACTGAAGCTTTCTTT	CASSLANGGLAKNTEAFF
.	TRBV7-2	TRBJ1-1	.	TGTGCCAGCAGCTTCTTCTCGGGTGAAGCTTTCTTT	CASSFFSGEAFF
.	TRBV4-3	TRBJ2-7	.	TGCGCCAGCAGCCACGAAACGAACAAGATCTCCTACGAGCAGTACTTC	CASSHETNKISYEQYF
TRBD1	TRBV5-6	TRBJ2-7	.	TGTGCCAGCAGCCCGGGACAGGGAGAATACGAGCAGTACTTC	CASSPGQGEYEQYF
.	TRBV4-2	TRBJ1-4	.	TGTGCCAGCAGCCAGGGGGGGGCGCGGACAACTAATGAAAAACTGTTTTTT	CASSQGGARTTNEKLFF
.	TRBV4-3	TRBJ1-2	.	TGCGCCAGCAGCCAAGATTTTAGTTGGGGGGGGCAGCTTGGCTACACCTTC	CASSQDFSWGGQLGYTF
.	TRBV6-5	TRBJ1-1	.	TGTGCCAGCAGTTACTCGGCAACCAACACTGAAGCTTTCTTT	CASSYSATNTEAFF
.	TRBV3-1/TRBV3-2	TRBJ1-1	.	TGTGCCAGCAGCCAAGATAGCGACTTGGGAGCCTTTGAAGCTTTCTTT	CASSQDSDLGAFEAFF
TRBD1	TRBV5-1	TRBJ2-1	.	TGCGCCAGCAGCTGGGGACAGGTGCCCTACAATGAGCAGTTCTTC	CASSWGQVPYNEQFF
TRBD2	TRBV5-4	TRBJ2-5	.	TGTGCCAGCAGCTTGGGAACTAGCGGGAACCAAGAGACCCAGTACTTC	CASSLGTSGNQETQYF
.	TRBV27	TRBJ2-5	.	TGTGCCAGCAGTCCAGCACTCGGGGCCCAGTACTTC	CASSPALGAQYF
TRBD1	TRBV7-2	TRBJ2-1	.	TGTGCCAGCAGCCACCAGACAGGGATCGACAATGAGCAGTTCTTC	CASSHQTGIDNEQFF
.	TRBV7-2	TRBJ2-1	.	TGTGCCAGCAGCTCCCGGGGAAGTGAGCAGTTCTTC	CASSSRGSEQFF
TRBD1	TRBV30	TRBJ2-2	once	TGTGCCGGAAGGACAGGGTACACCGGGGAGCTGTTTTTT	CAGRTGYTGELFF
TRBD1	TRBV11-2	TRBJ2-5	.	TGTGCCAGCAGCTGGGCCCGGGACAGGGGACGTGAGACCCAGTACTTC	CASSWARDRGRETQYF
.	TRBV29-1	TRBJ1-2	.	TGCAGCGGCGCGGGCGTTGACTACACCTTC	CSGAGVDYTF
TRBD1	TRBV4-3	TRBJ1-2	.	TGCGCCAGCAGCCGCCCGGGACAGGGGTATGGCTACACCTTC	CASSRPGQGYGYTF
.	TRBV28	TRBJ2-1	.	TGTGCCAGCAAGGACCTGGCGGGGGAGCAGTTCTTC	CASKDLAGEQFF
.	TRBV4-1	TRBJ2-7	.	TGCGCCAGCAGCCACCCCATCCGGGGACTCTACGAGCAGTACTTC	CASSHPIRGLYEQYF